This section outlines one T cell receptor (beta chain) sequence together with its context. No cognate antigen has been identified for it. Qualities for individual bases were not recorded, and no much larger clone is one base off. This sample is part of a study of T cell repertoires in cytomegalovirus infection (dated by TCRdb to between 2018 and 2021). For the wider study: The HLA type of each donor mattered for the analysis, because public TCR beta signatures pointed to carriage of CMV infection along with the matching HLA type.

TCRdb names Illumina HiSeq 1500 as the instrument used. The public reads were reprocessed in TCRdb via fastp at Q25 and MiXCR, keeping in-frame beta chains. Every entry covers one CDR3 protein and lists the most common genes and DNA from its rows. This sample lists about 46,000 distinct CDR3 sequences; 20% to 25% were detected once. Clones ranked in the top ten supply around a sixth of the sample. General conclusions and limits of the study: In the ex vivo response, HLA-C-restricted CMV-specific TCR beta clonotypes were dominant, and in two of eight donors the single most frequent clonotype came from this HLA-C-restricted group. Carriers of CMV infection plus the relevant HLA type were discriminated by the cumulative frequency of public TCR beta family members in the study cohort and in an independent roughly 370-donor cohort.

According to the germline V gene (reference sequence), CDR1 reads MNHEY and CDR2 reads SMNVEV. Inclusive of the bounding cysteine and phenylalanine, the CDR3 is 15 residues long. The entry retains the CDR3 DNA only, 45 bases that are in frame from base 1. V and J lose 2 bases and 0 bases, and a span of 8 bases separates them. Rearrangement joined TRBV27 to TRBJ1-3; too little of a D gene remains to name it. This receptor was identified in a human donor in good health (CMV status not recorded). Some clones in this sample may be carry-over from other donors' samples. The specimen sequenced was PBMCs, sequenced either directly or after in vitro stimulation (not recorded which). The DNA is as follows: TGTGCCAGCAGTTTAAAGGGCTTCTCTGGAAACACCATATATTTT. The encoded protein is CASSLKGFSGNTIYF.